Each of the 23 T cell receptor beta chains below was sequenced from the same sample in a study of CD8+ T cells in alopecia areata. The treatment here: oral pan-JAK inhibitor, 5-10 mg twice daily. Once RNA had been extracted, it was reverse transcribed into cDNA to act as the sequencing template. Only in-frame clones appear in the TCRdb table, and some are missing; sequencing was by immunoSEQ multiplex PCR. The table shows roughly 190,000 clones, with approximately 60% occurring only once. The sample in question was CD4+ T cells sorted from blood, obtained at week 4, from a patient treated with tofacitinib. Receptors originate from a human donor with alopecia areata.

This chain links TRBV7-6 with TRBJ2-6, with D hard to call. The V end lost 6 bases, the J end lost 0 bases, and 6 bases lay between the germline ends. The CDR3 runs to 14 residues. Germline-derived CDR1 and CDR2 are SGHVS and FNYEAQ. DNA of the CDR3: TGTGCCAGCAGTTTGAACTCTGGGGCCAACGTCCTGACTTTC. As protein: CASSLNSGANVLTF.

The chain couples TRBV29-1 to TRBJ2-5; D is perhaps TRBD1 or TRBD2 (5 bases each). Germline V gene data show CDR1 as SQVTM and CDR2 as ANQGSEA. The CDR3 is 13 amino acids. V gave up 5 bases and J gave up 2 bases, with 12 bases separating them. The CDR3 coding sequence is TGCAGCGTTAAGGGACGGGCTCAAGAGACCCAGTACTTC. It codes for CSVKGRAQETQYF.

This clone was seen a handful of times. The V call is TRBV7-9, the J call TRBJ2-1, with D perhaps assigned TRBD1 or TRBD2 (6 bases each). There are 13 residues in the CDR3. The V and J ends lost 5 bases and 6 bases respectively, with 11 bases between them. CDR1 and CDR2 (germline): SEHNR, FQNEAQ (reference sequence). The CDR3 loop is CASSTRGGNEQFF. CDR3 DNA: TGTGCCAGCAGCACCAGGGGAGGCAATGAGCAGTTCTTC.

This CDR3 is CATSRDGLELFF. CDR3 in DNA: TGTGCCACCAGCAGAGACGGTCTGGAGCTGTTTTTT. The chain is built from TRBV15 and TRBJ2-2; D is unresolved. V was shortened by 0 bases and J by 10 bases, with 6 bases between the two germline ends. The CDR3 has 12 residues. Germline V gives CDR1 LNHNV, CDR2 YYDKDF (reference sequence).

DNA of the CDR3: TGCAGCGTGGGGAGACAGGGTCACGAGCAGTACTTC. Amino acids: CSVGRQGHEQYF. The genes are TRBV29-1 and TRBJ2-7; TRBD1 matches 7 bases. CDR3 length: 12 residues. The germline gives CDR1 SQVTM, CDR2 ANQGSEA. Trimming took 6 bases from V and 5 from J; bases not matched to a gene: 7.

This chain connects TRBV5-1 to TRBJ1-2, with D perhaps matching TRBD1 (6 bases). The CDR3 runs 14 residues. CDR1 and CDR2 (germline): SGHRS, YFSETQ. V lost 3 bases, J lost 4 bases, and 13 bases lay in between. The CDR3 here is CASSWDISSYGYTF. The CDR3 DNA follows: TGCGCCAGCAGCTGGGACATATCGTCCTATGGCTACACCTTC.

The DNA of the CDR3 is TGTGCCAGCAGTAGGACTAGTAGTAACGGGGAGCTGTTTTTT. The encoded protein is CASSRTSSNGELFF. The chain recombines TRBV6-5 with TRBJ2-2; 7 bases map to TRBD2. V trimming: 5 bases; J trimming: 7 bases; junction bases outside the gene matches: 7. The CDR3 runs to 14 residues. CDR1 and CDR2 from the germline V gene are MNHEY and SVGAGI.

A word on this clone: A read error may produce the germline difference seen at one junction end. This chain links TRBV2 with TRBJ2-2; D could derive from TRBD1 or TRBD2 (5 bases each). Germline V gene lookup returns CDR1 SNHLY and CDR2 FYNNEI. The CDR3 contains 14 residues. The CDR3 region has the DNA TGTGCCAGCAGCGAAGGGACGGTGACCGGGGAGCTGTTTTTT. Translation gives CASSEGTVTGELFF.

The V gene is TRBV29-1, the J gene TRBJ2-7, with 9 positions matching TRBD1. V shed 0 bases, J shed 6 bases, and the junction held 9 bases outside the gene matches. Germline CDR1 is SQVTM and CDR2 is ANQGSEA. There are 15 residues in the CDR3. The CDR3 spells CSVEDRRQGQGEQYF. In nucleotides, the CDR3 is TGCAGCGTTGAAGATCGAAGGCAGGGACAGGGCGAGCAGTACTTC.

V usage is TRBV29-1 and J usage is TRBJ2-1; D possibly uses TRBD1 or TRBD2 (6 bases each). Deletions cut 5 bases from V and 9 bases from J, with 17 bases between. The germline V gene encodes CDR1 SQVTM and CDR2 ANQGSEA. The CDR3 loop spans 13 amino acids. CDR3 residues: CSVSFRGQGEQFF. For the CDR3, the DNA is TGCAGCGTTTCTTTCCGGGGGCAGGGTGAGCAGTTCTTC.

The chain couples TRBV7-9 to TRBJ2-7; TRBD2 is a possible D gene (7 bases). The germline V and J ends were trimmed by 4 bases and 8 bases, with 27 bases remaining between them. The CDR3 has 17 amino acids. Germline CDR1 reads SEHNR; CDR2 reads FQNEAQ (reference sequence). The CDR3 nucleotides are TGTGCCAGCAGCTACCTCGGGCGGGAGTGGGGGCTACGACAGCAGTACTTC. It encodes CASSYLGREWGLRQQYF.

The V gene is TRBV7-2, the J gene TRBJ2-5, with TRBD1 identical over 8 bases. The V gene's germline CDR1 is SGHTA and CDR2 FQGNSA. The junction had 13 bases not matched to a gene; V was cut back by 5 bases and J by 5 bases. The CDR3 length is 16 residues. The CDR3 region is CASSPQGGQGWETQYF. Here the CDR3 DNA reads TGTGCCAGCAGCCCCCAAGGCGGACAGGGTTGGGAGACCCAGTACTTC.

The rearrangement joins TRBV10-3 to TRBJ2-3; D possibly corresponds to TRBD1 (7 bases). CDR3 size: 13 residues. Germline assignment: CDR1 ENHRY and CDR2 SYGVKD. V was pared by 3 bases and J by 10 bases, with 14 bases between. CDR3 residues: CAISEETGTAQYF. CDR3 nucleotide sequence: TGTGCCATCAGTGAAGAGACAGGGACTGCGCAGTATTTT.

This clone appeared a few times. J is TRBJ2-5 and V is TRBV14; D might be TRBD2 (5 bases). Per the germline V gene, CDR1 is SGHDN and CDR2 is FVKESK. The CDR3 loop spans 17 amino acids. V lost 1 base to trimming and J lost 3 bases, with 18 bases between them. In nucleotides, the CDR3 is TGTGCCAGCAGCCAAGTCCCGGCGCGTCTAGCTGAAGAGACCCAGTACTTC. Translating it yields CASSQVPARLAEETQYF. Combining the CDR3 with reference TRBV14 and TRBJ2-5 gives the whole variable domain EAGVTQFPSHSVIEKGQTVTLRCDPISGHDNLYWYRRVMGKEIKFLLHFVKESKQDESGMPNNRFLAERTGGTYSTLKVQPAELEDSGVYFCASSQVPARLAEETQYFGPGTRLLVL.

V and J are TRBV30 and TRBJ1-6; 9 bases align to TRBD1. J was trimmed by 7 bases and V by 5 bases; bases with no gene match: 9. The CDR3 runs to 15 residues. Germline V gene data show CDR1 as GTSNPN and CDR2 as SVGIG (reference sequence). The DNA for the CDR3 is TGTGCCTGGTCTCTAACAGGGGGCGCGAATTCACCCCTCCACTTT. It translates to CAWSLTGGANSPLHF.

On this clone: The sample carries other DNA sequences with the same CDR3. The chain joins TRBV30 to TRBJ1-1; D gene uncertain. V was cut by 5 bases and J by 0 bases, with 7 bases left in between. CDR1 is GTSNPN and CDR2 is SVGIG in the germline V gene (reference sequence). This CDR3 is 12 amino acids long. The CDR3 DNA follows: TGTGCCTGGGCTAAAATGAACACTGAAGCTTTCTTT. Translated, it gives CAWAKMNTEAFF.

This CDR3 reads CASSPNTGTPGPAGYTF. CDR3 sequence (DNA): TGTGCCAGCAGCCCCAACACCGGGACACCTGGGCCCGCGGGCTACACCTTC. The gene calls are TRBV4-2 and TRBJ1-2; possibly TRBD1 for D (6 bases). The CDR3 extends over 17 amino acids. The V end lost 4 bases, the J end lost 8 bases, and 26 bases lay between the germline ends. From germline, CDR1 is LGHNA and CDR2 YNFKEQ.

Regarding this clone: The sample holds other DNA sequences that translate to the same CDR3. V gene TRBV30 combines with J gene TRBJ2-7, with D possibly matching TRBD1 (6 bases). The CDR3 has 12 amino acids. V was shortened by 2 bases and J by 3 bases, with 8 bases between the two germline ends. Germline CDR1 is GTSNPN and CDR2 is SVGIG (reference sequence). DNA for the CDR3: TGTGCCTGGAGTCCAGGGGACTACGAGCAGTACTTC. Its protein product is CAWSPGDYEQYF.

The chain has TRBV2 and TRBJ1-6, with D perhaps matching TRBD1 (5 bases). Germline lookup yields CDR1 SNHLY and CDR2 FYNNEI. V shed 9 bases and J shed 3 bases, with 15 bases lying between them. The CDR3 runs to 15 residues. This CDR3 reads CASGSRDGYNSPLHF. In DNA form, the CDR3 reads TGTGCCAGTGGGAGTCGGGACGGCTATAATTCACCCCTCCACTTT.

CDR3 DNA sequence: TGTGCCTGGAACCCGGGACTAGCGGGGTTGGAGACCCAGTACTTC. Its translation is CAWNPGLAGLETQYF. V gene TRBV30 combines with J gene TRBJ2-5; 13 bases align to TRBD2. Germline lookup yields CDR1 GTSNPN and CDR2 SVGIG (reference sequence). The CDR3 is 15 residues long. After removal of 4 bases from V and 5 bases from J, the junction contained 7 bases not matched to a gene.

The rearrangement joins TRBV7-2 to TRBJ2-3; no firm D call. Per germline, CDR1 SGHTA and CDR2 FQGNSA. V shed 0 bases and J shed 6 bases, with 13 bases lying between them. The CDR3 has 15 residues. Written as DNA, the CDR3 is TGTGCCAGCAGCTTAGCCCACCCTTCCATCGATACGCAGTATTTT. Protein: CASSLAHPSIDTQYF.

The gene calls are TRBV19 and TRBJ1-5; D not certain. CDR3 size: 15 residues. V lost 3 bases and J 4 bases, leaving 13 bases between the germline ends. The germline CDR1 and CDR2 sequences are LNHDA and SQIVND (reference sequence). CDR3 loop: CASSIRSNENQPQHF. CDR3 DNA sequence: TGTGCCAGTAGTATCCGGAGTAATGAGAATCAGCCCCAGCATTTT.

This clone was recorded only once. J is TRBJ1-5 and V is TRBV12-5; TRBD1 matches at 7 bases. Germline V gene sequence: CDR1 LGHNT, CDR2 FRNRAP. Trimming cost V 2 bases and J 2 bases; bases outside gene matches: 0. This CDR3 contains 14 residues. Written as DNA, the CDR3 is TGTGCTAGTGGTTTGACAGGGGGCAATCAGCCCCAGCATTTT. This gives the protein CASGLTGGNQPQHF.